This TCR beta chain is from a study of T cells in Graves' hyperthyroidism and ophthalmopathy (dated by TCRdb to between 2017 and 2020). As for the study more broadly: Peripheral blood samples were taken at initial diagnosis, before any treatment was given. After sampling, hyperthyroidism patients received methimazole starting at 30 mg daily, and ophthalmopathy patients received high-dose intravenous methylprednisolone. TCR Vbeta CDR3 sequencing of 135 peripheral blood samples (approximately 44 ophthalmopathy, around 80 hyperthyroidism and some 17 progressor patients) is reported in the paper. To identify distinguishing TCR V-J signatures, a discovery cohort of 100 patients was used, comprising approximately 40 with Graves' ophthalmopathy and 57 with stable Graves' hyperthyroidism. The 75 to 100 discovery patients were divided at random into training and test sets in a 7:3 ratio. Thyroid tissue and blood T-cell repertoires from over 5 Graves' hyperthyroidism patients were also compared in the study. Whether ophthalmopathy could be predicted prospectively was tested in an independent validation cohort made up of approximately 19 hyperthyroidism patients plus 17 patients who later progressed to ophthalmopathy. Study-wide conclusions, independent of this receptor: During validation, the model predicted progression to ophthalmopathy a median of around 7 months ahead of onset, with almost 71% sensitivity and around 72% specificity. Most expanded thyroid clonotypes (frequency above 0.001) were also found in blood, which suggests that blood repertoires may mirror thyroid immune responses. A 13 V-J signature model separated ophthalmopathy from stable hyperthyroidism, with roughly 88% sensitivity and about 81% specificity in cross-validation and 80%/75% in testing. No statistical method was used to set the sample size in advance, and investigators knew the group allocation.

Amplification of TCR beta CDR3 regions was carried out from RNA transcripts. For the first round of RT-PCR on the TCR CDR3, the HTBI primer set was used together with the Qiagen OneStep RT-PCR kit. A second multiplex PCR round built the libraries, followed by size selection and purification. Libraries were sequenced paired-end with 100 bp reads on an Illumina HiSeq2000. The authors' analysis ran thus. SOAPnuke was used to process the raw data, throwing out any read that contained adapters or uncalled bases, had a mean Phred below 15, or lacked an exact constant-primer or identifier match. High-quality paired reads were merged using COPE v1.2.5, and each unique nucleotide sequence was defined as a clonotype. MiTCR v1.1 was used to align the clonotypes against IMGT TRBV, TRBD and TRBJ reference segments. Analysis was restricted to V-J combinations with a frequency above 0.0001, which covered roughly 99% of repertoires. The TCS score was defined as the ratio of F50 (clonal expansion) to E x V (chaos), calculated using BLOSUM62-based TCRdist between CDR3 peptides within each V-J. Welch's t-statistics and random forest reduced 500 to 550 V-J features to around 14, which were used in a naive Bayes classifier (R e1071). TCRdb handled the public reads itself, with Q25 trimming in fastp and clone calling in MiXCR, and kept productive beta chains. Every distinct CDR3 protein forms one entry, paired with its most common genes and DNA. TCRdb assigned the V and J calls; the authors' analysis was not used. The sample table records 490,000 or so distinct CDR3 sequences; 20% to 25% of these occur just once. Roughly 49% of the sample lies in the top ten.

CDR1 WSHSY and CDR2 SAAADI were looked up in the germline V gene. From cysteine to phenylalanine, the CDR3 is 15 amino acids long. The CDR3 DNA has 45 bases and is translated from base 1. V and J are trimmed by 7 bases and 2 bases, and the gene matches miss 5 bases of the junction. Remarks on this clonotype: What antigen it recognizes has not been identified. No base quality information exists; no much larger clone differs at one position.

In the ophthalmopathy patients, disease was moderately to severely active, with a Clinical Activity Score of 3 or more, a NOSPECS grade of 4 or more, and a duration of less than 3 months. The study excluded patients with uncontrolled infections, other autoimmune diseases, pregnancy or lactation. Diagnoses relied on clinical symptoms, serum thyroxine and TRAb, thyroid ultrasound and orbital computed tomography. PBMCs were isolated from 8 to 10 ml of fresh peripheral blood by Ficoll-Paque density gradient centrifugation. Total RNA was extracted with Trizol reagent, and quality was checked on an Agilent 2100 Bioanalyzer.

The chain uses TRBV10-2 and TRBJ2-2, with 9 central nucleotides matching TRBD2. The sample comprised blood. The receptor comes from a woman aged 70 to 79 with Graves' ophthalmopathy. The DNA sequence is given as TGCGCCAGCACCGTAGCGGGAGCAAACACCGGGGAGCTGTTTTTT. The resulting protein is CASTVAGANTGELFF.